One sample yielded the 21 T cell receptor beta chains listed below, sequenced in a study of blood T cell repertoires in COVID-19. Only in-frame clones appear in the TCRdb table, and some are missing; sequencing was by immunoSEQ multiplex PCR. This sample yields over 120,000 clones, of which approximately 87% are seen a single time; around 45% belongs to the top ten. Sequencing was done on a sample of peripheral blood. The receptors come from a human donor in a cohort sampled during active COVID-19.

This clone was seen a single time. This chain joins TRBV12-5 and TRBJ2-1; 7 positions match TRBD1. Germline V lookup: CDR1 LGHNT, CDR2 FRNRAP. Unmatched junction bases numbered 2, after V lost 0 bases and J lost 0 bases. The CDR3 has 16 residues. CDR3 loop: CASGLVGGGSYNEQFF. CDR3 DNA: TGTGCTAGTGGTTTGGTAGGGGGCGGCTCCTACAATGAGCAGTTCTTC.

This clone was detected a few times. The genes are TRBV7-2 and TRBJ1-5; D might be TRBD1 (5 bases). Trimming left V 1 base short and J 4 bases short, with 11 bases between. Germline loops: CDR1 SGHTA, CDR2 FQGNSA. The CDR3 contains 15 residues. The CDR3 region has the DNA TGTGCCAGCAGCTTAGGGTCCACAGGTAATCAGCCCCAGCATTTT. Protein: CASSLGSTGNQPQHF. The whole variable domain, remainder taken from reference TRBV7-2 and TRBJ1-5, is GAGVSQSPSNKVTEKGKDVELRCDPISGHTALYWYRQSLGQGLEFLIYFQGNSAPDKSGLPSDRFSAERTGGSVSTLTIQRTQQEDSAVYLCASSLGSTGNQPQHFGDGTRLSIL.

V gene TRBV19 combines with J gene TRBJ2-1, with 7 bases that match TRBD1. With 4 bases clipped from V and 6 bases from J, the junction kept 9 bases outside the gene matches. The CDR3 loop spans 15 amino acids. Germline V gene lookup returns CDR1 LNHDA and CDR2 SQIVND (reference sequence). The CDR3, as DNA: TGTGCCAGTAGTACCCCGCAGGGGGTAAGCAATGAGCAGTTCTTC. The encoded protein is CASSTPQGVSNEQFF.

The J gene is TRBJ1-1, the V gene TRBV5-1, with D maybe TRBD1 (6 bases). V lost 4 bases, J lost 1 base, and 17 bases lay in between. The CDR3 spans 16 residues. Germline CDR1 reads SGHRS; CDR2 reads YFSETQ. The CDR3 is CASSRGARGENTEAFF. DNA for the CDR3: TGCGCCAGCAGCCGGGGGGCGCGAGGGGAGAACACTGAAGCTTTCTTT.

The chain combines TRBV5-4 with TRBJ2-5; D possibly corresponds to TRBD1 (5 bases). Trimming left V 7 bases short and J 1 base short, with 11 bases between. Germline V gene sequence: CDR1 SGHNT, CDR2 YYREEE (reference sequence). The CDR3 covers 13 residues. The CDR3 DNA sequence: TGTGCCAGCGGCGGCGACAGCCAAGAGACCCAGTACTTC. It is translated as CASGGDSQETQYF.

The chain combines TRBV10-3 with TRBJ2-3, with 11 bases fitting TRBD2. The CDR3 is 19 residues long. With 0 bases clipped from V and 2 bases from J, the junction kept 10 bases outside the gene matches. CDR1 and CDR2 from the germline V gene are ENHRY and SYGVKD. The CDR3 spells CAISESESASGGYTDTQYF. CDR3 nucleotide sequence: TGTGCCATCAGTGAGTCGGAATCGGCTAGCGGGGGGTACACAGATACGCAGTATTTT.

V is TRBV18 and J is TRBJ1-4; 7 nucleotides agree with TRBD1. Germline-derived CDR1 and CDR2 are KGHSH and LQKENI. Trimming at V came to 3 bases and at J to 4 bases, leaving 2 bases not matched to a gene. The CDR3 is 14 residues long. This chain's CDR3 is CASSPTGFNEKLFF. CDR3 in DNA: TGTGCCAGCTCACCGACAGGGTTTAATGAAAAACTGTTTTTT.

Details on this clone: The same CDR3 is also encoded by other DNA sequences in this sample. The chain links TRBV5-1 to TRBJ1-1; possible D gene TRBD1, 5 bases. V was trimmed by 1 base and J by 1 base, leaving 8 bases between them. The germline gives CDR1 SGHRS, CDR2 YFSETQ. This CDR3 contains 14 residues. The CDR3 loop reads CASSLRQGNTEAFF. In DNA form, the CDR3 reads TGCGCCAGCAGCTTGCGGCAGGGGAACACTGAAGCTTTCTTT.

The rearrangement links TRBV7-3 to TRBJ2-2; possible D gene TRBD2, 7 bases. The CDR3 is 15 residues long. The germline V gene encodes CDR1 SGHTA and CDR2 FQGTGA. V dropped 5 bases and J dropped 4 bases, with 14 bases sitting between them. The chain's CDR3 is CASSPSGGRTGELFF. CDR3 DNA sequence: TGTGCCAGCAGCCCCTCCGGGGGGCGCACCGGGGAGCTGTTTTTT.

This chain connects TRBV19 to TRBJ2-3, with TRBD2 identical over 8 bases. Germline CDR1 LNHDA, CDR2 SQIVND (reference sequence). The CDR3 length is 15 residues. Trimming took 6 bases from V and 0 from J; bases not matched to a gene: 5. CDR3 loop: CASRYASGSTDTQYF. The CDR3 DNA follows: TGTGCCAGTAGATACGCTAGCGGGAGCACAGATACGCAGTATTTT.

The V and J genes are TRBV7-9 and TRBJ2-7; a weak D match, TRBD1 (6 bases). In germline, CDR1 is SEHNR, CDR2 FQNEAQ (reference sequence). Trimming took off 2 bases at V and 3 bases at J, with 11 bases between the two ends. This CDR3 has 14 amino acids. The CDR3 reads CASSLNGRGYEQYF. In DNA form, the CDR3 reads TGTGCCAGCAGCTTAAATGGCAGGGGCTACGAGCAGTACTTC.

The chain recombines TRBV5-1 with TRBJ2-7; 7 bases are shared with TRBD2. This CDR3 has 13 amino acids. The V gene's germline CDR1 is SGHRS and CDR2 YFSETQ. After removal of 6 bases from V and 7 bases from J, the junction contained 10 bases not matched to a gene. The CDR3 loop reads CASTQGSGLEQYF. CDR3 DNA: TGCGCCAGCACCCAGGGTAGCGGGTTAGAGCAGTACTTC.

The J gene is TRBJ1-1, the V gene TRBV7-2; D is perhaps TRBD1 (6 bases). The CDR3 loop spans 14 amino acids. V shed 3 bases and J shed 8 bases, with 16 bases lying between them. CDR1 is SGHTA, CDR2 FQGNSA, per germline. CDR3 in amino acids: CASSFQGGGGEAFF. The CDR3 nucleotides read TGTGCCAGCAGCTTTCAAGGGGGTGGTGGGGAAGCTTTCTTT.

The V call is TRBV10-3, the J call TRBJ2-1, with TRBD2 matching over 12 bases. Germline-derived CDR1 and CDR2 are ENHRY and SYGVKD. The CDR3 is 16 amino acids. Losses at the gene ends were 3 bases for V and 6 bases for J; bases not matched to a gene: 6. The CDR3: CAISDPGLAGSNEQFF. CDR3 nucleotides: TGTGCCATCAGTGATCCGGGACTAGCGGGTAGCAATGAGCAGTTCTTC.

This chain connects TRBV3-1 (or the pseudogene TRBV3-2) to TRBJ1-1; 8 bases line up with TRBD1. V dropped 2 bases and J dropped 3; count of bases not matched to a gene: 2. The CDR3 extends over 14 amino acids. Germline V gene data show CDR1 as LGHDT and CDR2 as YNNKEL (reference sequence). The CDR3 DNA follows: TGTGCCAGCAGCCAATCAGGGGGCCACACTGAAGCTTTCTTT. As protein: CASSQSGGHTEAFF.

The J gene is TRBJ2-1, the V gene TRBV7-2; 7 nucleotides align to TRBD1. V was pared by 2 bases and J by 7 bases, with 5 bases of the junction left unmatched. Germline V gives CDR1 SGHTA, CDR2 FQGNSA. This CDR3 contains 14 residues. CDR3 DNA sequence: TGTGCCAGCAGCTTACGCAGGGGGACGAATGAGCAGTTCTTC. Its translation is CASSLRRGTNEQFF.

V and J are TRBV5-1 and TRBJ2-3, with D maybe TRBD1 (6 bases). CDR3 length: 14 amino acids. Germline V gene lookup returns CDR1 SGHRS and CDR2 YFSETQ. V lost 3 bases and J lost 2, with 10 bases in between. The CDR3: CASSSRDNTDTQYF. CDR3 coding DNA: TGCGCCAGCAGCTCCCGGGACAACACAGATACGCAGTATTTT.

The chain joins TRBV11-2 to TRBJ1-1; unclear D gene. CDR1 and CDR2 from the germline V gene are SGHAT and FQNNGV. V was trimmed by 0 bases and J by 3 bases, leaving 5 bases between them. This CDR3 contains 13 residues. This CDR3 reads CASSLERDTEAFF. CDR3 DNA sequence: TGTGCCAGCAGCTTAGAGAGGGACACTGAAGCTTTCTTT. The complete variable domain, with remaining parts taken from reference TRBV11-2 and TRBJ1-1, reads EAGVAQSPRYKIIEKRQSVAFWCNPISGHATLYWYQQILGQGPKLLIQFQNNGVVDDSQLPKDRFSAERLKGVDSTLKIQPAKLEDSAVYLCASSLERDTEAFFGQGTRLTVV.

The rearrangement links TRBV4-3 to TRBJ2-2; 9 bases align to TRBD1. V shed 5 bases, J shed 0 bases, and the junction held 4 bases outside the gene matches. This CDR3 contains 16 residues. Germline assignment: CDR1 LGHNA and CDR2 YSLEER. CDR3 bases: TGCGCCAGCAGCTGGGACAGGGCCTCGAACACCGGGGAGCTGTTTTTT. Translating gives CASSWDRASNTGELFF.

V is TRBV2 and J is TRBJ2-1; weak D call: TRBD2 (5 bases). Germline lookup yields CDR1 SNHLY and CDR2 FYNNEI. CDR3 length: 13 amino acids. V was clipped by 6 bases and J by 9 bases, with 15 bases between them. The CDR3 reads CASSASLVFEQFF. The DNA for the CDR3 is TGTGCCAGCAGCGCCTCACTAGTCTTTGAGCAGTTCTTC.

The chain uses TRBV18 and TRBJ2-7; a possible D gene is TRBD2 (6 bases). From germline, CDR1 is KGHSH and CDR2 LQKENI. Trimming took off 3 bases at V and 4 bases at J, with 13 bases between the two ends. The CDR3 spans 14 residues. The CDR3 region has the DNA TGTGCCAGCTCACCTGGCAGTGGAGGGTACGAGCAGTACGTC. Encoded protein: CASSPGSGGYEQYV.